These T cell receptor beta chains were read from a single sample in a study of beta chain features in type 1 diabetes. Sequenced by immunoSEQ multiplex PCR; TCRdb stores in-frame clones only, minus some. This sample has approximately 150,000 clones, with approximately 10% found just once. Source material: central memory CD4+ T cells from blood. The origin of the receptors is a man aged 25 to 40 with type 1 diabetes. The CDR3 runs from the conserved cysteine through the conserved F or W. The D gene is left open where the match is weak. Expanded clones are given a class, and other clones once, few, many or no size at all.

D gene	V gene	J gene	clone size	CDR3 protein	CDR3 DNA
TRBD2	TRBV6-5	TRBJ2-5	.	CACTTSGETQYF	TGTGCCTGCACAACTAGCGGGGAGACCCAGTACTTC
TRBD2	TRBV7-7	TRBJ2-5	.	CASSLAGGTQYF	TGTGCTAGCAGCTTAGCGGGAGGGACCCAGTACTTC
.	TRBV30	TRBJ2-5	many	CAWREQGGQETQYF	TGTGCCTGGAGAGAACAGGGTGGCCAAGAGACCCAGTACTTC
.	TRBV10-3	TRBJ2-7	few	CAISEGTSGLYEQYF	TGTGCCATCAGTGAGGGTACGAGCGGCCTCTACGAGCAGTACTTC
TRBD1	TRBV9	TRBJ1-6	few	CASSRDRALAPLHF	TGTGCCAGCAGCCGGGACAGGGCCCTCGCCCCCCTCCACTTT
TRBD2	TRBV14	TRBJ2-3	.	CASSQGLPNTDTQYF	TGTGCCAGCAGCCAGGGACTACCAAACACAGATACGCAGTATTTT
.	TRBV7-3	TRBJ2-2	few	CASSAQRTGELFF	TGTGCCAGCAGCGCCCAGCGTACCGGGGAGCTGTTTTTT
TRBD1	TRBV28	TRBJ1-3	.	CASRTGWGNTIYF	TGTGCCAGCCGGACAGGGTGGGGAAACACCATATATTTT
TRBD1	TRBV27	TRBJ1-2	few	CASSLTGGYGYTF	TGTGCCAGCAGTTTGACAGGGGGCTATGGCTACACCTTC
TRBD1	TRBV6-5	TRBJ1-3	.	CASSPRTGEGNTIYF	TGTGCCAGCAGTCCGCGGACAGGGGAAGGAAACACCATATATTTT
TRBD1	TRBV9	TRBJ2-5	many	CASSVLGGEETQYF	TGTGCCAGCAGCGTATTAGGGGGCGAGGAGACCCAGTACTTC
.	TRBV28	TRBJ1-1	few	CASRTGILNTEAFF	TGTGCCAGCAGGACGGGAATATTGAACACTGAAGCTTTCTTT
.	TRBV5-1	TRBJ2-6	.	CASSFAGPGANVLTF	TGCGCCAGCAGCTTCGCAGGCCCTGGGGCCAACGTCCTGACTTTC
TRBD2	TRBV7-9	TRBJ2-1	few	CASSFPGSGTNNEQFF	TGTGCCAGCAGCTTTCCAGGGAGCGGGACTAACAATGAGCAGTTCTTC
TRBD2	TRBV7-2	TRBJ2-3	.	CASSPIAGEVQYF	TGTGCCAGCAGCCCCATAGCGGGGGAGGTGCAGTATTTT
TRBD1	TRBV7-3	TRBJ2-1	few	CASSYPRTGGTYNEQFF	TGTGCCAGCAGCTACCCCAGGACAGGGGGAACCTACAATGAGCAGTTCTTC